These 22 T cell receptor beta chains originate from one sample sequenced in a study of vaccination and CD4 T cells after COVID-19. Sequenced with the Oncomine TCR Beta short-read assay was DNA taken from cultured CD4+ T cells. TCRdb re-derived calls from the PCR reads in MiXCR, one entry per CDR3 protein. The data show 20,000 to 25,000 distinct CDR3 sequences, over 40% seen once. The time point was: late sampling 161 to 241 days after vaccination in a few convalescent patients. Treatment given: roughly 10-day PBMC culture with coronavirus spike peptide pools or control peptides (ViraFEST assay). Which antigens these TCRs recognize remains unknown. Sequenced here: CD4+ T cells from blood, cultured in vitro, sampled about 7 months after SARS-CoV-2 vaccination. These receptor sequences come from a human donor who had recovered from COVID-19.

This clonotype was seen only a few times. The J gene is TRBJ1-2, the V gene TRBV7-2; D gene unclear. The CDR3 sequence is 16 residues long. Germline loops: CDR1 SGHTA, CDR2 FQGNSA. The germline V and J ends were trimmed by 5 bases and 4 bases, with 20 bases remaining between them. The CDR3 region is CASSLTPPGRSYGYTF. The CDR3 DNA follows: TGTGCCAGCAGCCTGACTCCCCCCGGACGCTCCTATGGCTACACCTTC.

The rearrangement links TRBV28 to TRBJ1-1; no clear D gene. The CDR3 totals 13 residues. The V gene's germline CDR1 is MDHEN and CDR2 SYDVKM. Between the trimmed V and J ends, which lost 7 bases and 5 bases, there was a span of 14 bases. The CDR3 sequence is CASKRAPYTEAFF. The CDR3 DNA sequence: TGTGCCAGCAAGAGGGCGCCGTATACTGAAGCTTTCTTT.

V and J are TRBV6-1 and TRBJ1-2; TRBD1 might be the D (6 bases). Trimming pared 7 bases from V and 3 bases from J, leaving 15 bases between. Germline assignment: CDR1 MNHNS and CDR2 SASEGT. CDR3 length equals 14 residues. The CDR3 is CASTSSGGYYGYTF. Written as DNA, the CDR3 is TGTGCCAGCACCTCAAGCGGGGGCTACTATGGCTACACCTTC.

The chain uses TRBV5-4 and TRBJ2-7, with 7 bases lining up with TRBD1. CDR3 size: 14 residues. The J segment lost 1 base and the V segment lost 3 bases, leaving 4 bases of the junction unmatched. The germline CDR1 and CDR2 sequences are SGHNT and YYREEE (reference sequence). DNA for the CDR3: TGTGCCAGCAGCTCCCAGACAGGGTCCTACGAGCAGTACTTC. This sequence encodes CASSSQTGSYEQYF.

The chain uses TRBV1 and TRBJ2-5; TRBD2 is the table's D call and was not checked against the DNA. TRBV1 is annotated as a pseudogene. There are 14 residues in the CDR3. DNA of the CDR3: TGCACCAGCAGCCAAGATACGAGGGCGGAGACCCAGTACTTC. It specifies CTSSQDTRAETQYF.

This clonotype has more than one count but fewer than ten. The rearrangement joins TRBV20-1 to TRBJ1-1, with D tentatively TRBD1 (5 bases). V was pared by 3 bases and J by 1 base, with 9 bases between. CDR3 length: 13 amino acids. CDR1 and CDR2 from the germline V gene are DFQATT and SNEGSKA (reference sequence). The CDR3 sequence is CSARWGGNTEAFF. For the CDR3, the DNA is TGCAGTGCTAGGTGGGGGGGGAACACTGAAGCTTTCTTT.

The sample holds one count of this clonotype. CDR3 protein: CASSETGEAYEQYF. The CDR3 coding sequence is TGTGCCAGCAGCGAGACAGGGGAAGCCTACGAGCAGTACTTC. This chain joins TRBV28 and TRBJ2-7, with 8 nucleotides matching TRBD1. Germline CDR1 is MDHEN and CDR2 is SYDVKM. The length of the CDR3 is 14 residues. V was clipped by 6 bases and J by 2 bases; unmatched bases: 6. The complete variable domain, with remaining parts taken from reference TRBV28 and TRBJ2-7, reads DVKVTQSSRYLVKRTGEKVFLECVQDMDHENMFWYRQDPGLGLRLIYFSYDVKMKEKGDIPEGYSVSREKKERFSLILESASTNQTSMYLCASSETGEAYEQYFGPGTRLTVT.

V usage is TRBV7-8 and J usage is TRBJ2-7; the D gene is possibly TRBD1 (5 bases). CDR1 and CDR2 (germline): SGHVS, FQNEAQ. The CDR3 runs 14 residues. Between the trimmed V and J ends, which lost 3 bases and 6 bases, there was a span of 15 bases. CDR3 coding DNA: TGTGCCAGCAGCTTTCGACAGACTCTGGGCGAGCAGTACTTC. Residues: CASSFRQTLGEQYF.

This clonotype was picked up a small number of times. V usage is TRBV20-1 and J usage is TRBJ1-5; unclear D gene. From germline, CDR1 is DFQATT and CDR2 SNEGSKA (reference sequence). CDR3 size: 14 residues. V dropped 3 bases and J dropped 7 bases, with 16 bases sitting between them. CDR3 loop: CSASGSQGQQPQHF. The CDR3 DNA reads as TGCAGTGCTAGCGGGTCTCAAGGGCAACAGCCCCAGCATTTT.

In its sample, this clonotype was seen a few times. This rearrangement joins TRBV6-5 to TRBJ1-6; D is unclear. Trimming left V 0 bases short and J 5 bases short, with 8 bases between. This CDR3 comprises 15 residues. Germline CDR1 MNHEY, CDR2 SVGAGI. The CDR3 here is CASSYSIGNNSPLHF. CDR3 nucleotide sequence: TGTGCCAGCAGTTACTCGATCGGGAATAATTCACCCCTCCACTTT.

The chain employs TRBV28 and TRBJ2-2; D gene ambiguous. The length of the CDR3 is 11 residues. Trimming stripped 5 bases from V and 7 bases from J, with 5 bases between. Germline values: CDR1 MDHEN, CDR2 SYDVKM. CDR3 protein: CASSSRGELFF. The DNA for the CDR3 is TGTGCCAGCAGTAGCCGCGGGGAGCTGTTTTTT. Supplemented by reference TRBV28 and TRBJ2-2, the full variable domain reads DVKVTQSSRYLVKRTGEKVFLECVQDMDHENMFWYRQDPGLGLRLIYFSYDVKMKEKGDIPEGYSVSREKKERFSLILESASTNQTSMYLCASSSRGELFFGEGSRLTVL.

This clonotype was counted a few times. The chain recombines TRBV24-1 with TRBJ1-2; D possibly corresponds to TRBD1 (6 bases). Germline V gene lookup returns CDR1 KGHDR and CDR2 SFDVKD. V was clipped by 3 bases and J by 4 bases, with 8 bases between them. The CDR3 totals 13 residues. CDR3 DNA: TGTGCCACCAGTGATACGGACAGCTATGGCTACACCTTC. Its translation: CATSDTDSYGYTF.

A word on this clonotype: One end of the junction is discordant with germline, which a read error may explain. This chain uses TRBV15 with TRBJ2-3; no clear D. The CDR3 has 14 amino acids. The germline V gene encodes CDR1 LNHNV and CDR2 YYDKDF (reference sequence). The CDR3 coding sequence is TGTGCCACCAGCGGAGATCAAAAAGCAGATACGCAGTATTTT. The encoded protein is CATSGDQKADTQYF.

The CDR3 DNA reads TGTGCCAGCAGCCCTTCAACCTCGGGGGACACTGAAGCTTTCTTT. Translating it yields CASSPSTSGDTEAFF. V usage is TRBV7-2 and J usage is TRBJ1-1; tentatively, D is TRBD1 (5 bases). The germline V gene has CDR1 SGHTA and CDR2 FQGNSA. V was clipped by 5 bases and J by 3 bases, with 16 bases between them. The CDR3 spans 15 residues.

This clonotype has a handful of counts. The chain joins TRBV6-1 to TRBJ1-5, with D perhaps matching TRBD1 (5 bases). This CDR3 is built from 15 residues. V lost 6 bases, J lost 5 bases, and 17 bases lay in between. Germline CDR1 and CDR2: MNHNS and SASEGT. CDR3: CASRAVQGAYQPQHF. CDR3 DNA: TGTGCCAGCAGGGCCGTCCAGGGAGCGTATCAGCCCCAGCATTTT.

The genes are TRBV15 and TRBJ1-2, with unresolved D. The CDR3 runs 15 residues. CDR1 is LNHNV, CDR2 YYDKDF, per germline (reference sequence). V was pared by 0 bases and J by 4 bases, with 12 bases between. The CDR3 is CATSRDLRRVYGYTF. DNA for the CDR3: TGTGCCACCAGCAGAGATTTACGGCGGGTCTATGGCTACACCTTC.

This chain uses TRBV20-1 with TRBJ2-3; the D is unclear. The CDR3 is 11 amino acids. The germline V gene encodes CDR1 DFQATT and CDR2 SNEGSKA (reference sequence). CDR3 amino acids: CRLQGTDTQYF. The CDR3 region has the DNA TGCAGGCTCCAGGGCACAGATACGCAGTATTTT.

The rearrangement uses TRBV20-1 and TRBJ2-1; 7 positions match TRBD2. This CDR3 has 15 residues. Germline V gene sequence: CDR1 DFQATT, CDR2 SNEGSKA (reference sequence). The V gene end was trimmed by 6 bases and the J gene end by 1 base; junction bases not matched to a gene: 9. CDR3 in DNA: TGCAGTGCCAGACTAGCCGGGAATTCCTACAATGAGCAGTTCTTC. The encoded protein is CSARLAGNSYNEQFF.

Concerning this clonotype itself: Since no conserved phenylalanine or tryptophan closes the CDR3, a read error is the likely cause. The CDR3 nucleotides read TGTGCCACCAGTGATCGGGTCGGCGGGGGATACAATGAGCAGTTCCTC. Its protein is CATSDRVGGGYNEQFL. The chain is built from TRBV24-1 and TRBJ2-1; 7 nucleotides align to TRBD2. V was pared by 3 bases and J by 4 bases, with 8 bases of the junction left unmatched. The CDR3 length is 16 residues. Germline-derived CDR1 and CDR2 are KGHDR and SFDVKD.

The chain links TRBV28 to TRBJ1-5; D not certain. Per germline, CDR1 MDHEN and CDR2 SYDVKM. V lost 9 bases to trimming and J lost 3 bases, with 15 bases between them. CDR3 length: 14 residues. In DNA form, the CDR3 reads TGTGCCAGTACACGGGCGGGGATCAATCAGCCCCAGCATTTT. It specifies CASTRAGINQPQHF.

There are a few counts of this clonotype. The chain couples TRBV6-1 to TRBJ2-1; 13 nucleotides match TRBD2. The length of the CDR3 is 15 residues. Germline V gene data show CDR1 as MNHNS and CDR2 as SASEGT. V shed 6 bases, J shed 6 bases, and the junction held 5 bases outside the gene matches. This chain's CDR3 is CASRPGLAGANEQFF. The CDR3 region has the DNA TGTGCCAGCAGACCAGGACTAGCGGGAGCCAATGAGCAGTTCTTC.

The V call is TRBV29-1, the J call TRBJ2-3; 11 bases align to TRBD2. CDR3 length: 15 amino acids. V lost 6 bases and J lost 6; bases outside the gene matches: 11. CDR1 and CDR2 (germline): SQVTM, ANQGSEA. CDR3 loop: CSVPGLAEGVDTQYF. DNA for the CDR3: TGCAGCGTCCCGGGACTAGCGGAGGGAGTGGATACGCAGTATTTT.